This passage covers 17 T cell receptor beta chains from one sample sequenced in a study of shared clonotypes between healthy human individuals. Profiling relied on immunoSEQ multiplex PCR, and the TCRdb table lists in-frame clones only, not all of them. This sample has about 500,000 clones, with 60% to 80% found just once. The sample was PBMCs. The receptor set was obtained from a woman in her thirties or forties in good health. Some clones in this sample may be carry-over from other donors' samples.

The J gene is TRBJ2-7, the V gene TRBV7-2; maybe TRBD2 (6 bases). CDR1 and CDR2 from the germline V gene are SGHTA and FQGNSA. The CDR3 runs to 15 residues. V was cut by 2 bases and J by 6 bases, with 17 bases left in between. The CDR3 nucleotides read TGTGCCAGCAGCTTATTTTCTGGAGGGTTGGTCGAGCAGTACTTC. It yields the protein CASSLFSGGLVEQYF.

In this sample, this clone turned up a few times. Compared with germline, one end of the junction differs, possibly owing to a read error. CDR3 loop: CASTQAPF. As DNA, the CDR3 is TGCGCCAGCACCCAGGCCCCGTTT. This sequence joins TRBV10-1 and TRBJ1-4, with no clear D. Germline V gives CDR1 WNHNN, CDR2 SYGVQD (reference sequence). The CDR3 consists of 8 residues.

The chain links TRBV28 to TRBJ1-6; D unclear. The germline V and J ends were trimmed by 3 bases and 5 bases, with 11 bases remaining between them. CDR3 length: 15 amino acids. The germline V gene has CDR1 MDHEN and CDR2 SYDVKM. The CDR3 protein is CASSFLDRDNSPLHF. In DNA, the CDR3 is TGTGCCAGCAGTTTCCTCGACCGAGATAATTCACCCCTCCACTTT.

The rearrangement uses TRBV28 and TRBJ1-2, with D possibly being TRBD1 (5 bases). CDR1 is MDHEN, CDR2 SYDVKM, per germline. This CDR3 has 15 amino acids. V was cut by 7 bases and J by 0 bases, with 15 bases left in between. The CDR3: CASTPPGEANYGYTF. The CDR3 region has the DNA TGTGCCAGCACCCCCCCGGGGGAGGCTAACTATGGCTACACCTTC.

The chain couples TRBV5-1 to TRBJ2-1; TRBD1 might be the D (6 bases). With 2 bases removed from V and 15 bases from J, the gap between germline ends came to 18 bases. Germline values: CDR1 SGHRS, CDR2 YFSETQ. This CDR3 contains 13 residues. The CDR3 loop is CASSLTGTTLGFF. CDR3 nucleotides: TGCGCCAGCAGCTTAACAGGGACCACCTTAGGGTTCTTC.

This clone was picked up one time. This probably arose from a read error, given a far larger clone one base away. The chain couples TRBV5-1 to TRBJ2-2; 9 positions match TRBD2. The germline gives CDR1 SGHRS, CDR2 YFSETQ. This CDR3 spans 16 amino acids. J lost 7 bases, V lost 7 bases, and 14 bases had no gene match. DNA of the CDR3: TGCGCCAGCGGCAGGATAGCGGGAGCGACTGACGGGGAGCTGTTTTTT. It translates to CASGRIAGATDGELFF.

The chain is built from TRBV7-8 and TRBJ2-1; TRBD2 is a possible D gene (6 bases). The CDR3 spans 15 residues. Trimming took off 4 bases at V and 4 bases at J, with 14 bases between the two ends. The germline gives CDR1 SGHVS, CDR2 FQNEAQ. The CDR3 spells CASSSSGTLYNEQFF. In DNA form, the CDR3 reads TGTGCCAGCAGCTCCTCCGGGACTTTGTACAATGAGCAGTTCTTC.

The rearrangement uses TRBV30 and TRBJ1-1; unclear D gene. Germline CDR1 is GTSNPN and CDR2 is SVGIG (reference sequence). The CDR3 consists of 13 residues. V was cut by 2 bases and J by 1 base, with 8 bases left in between. In nucleotides, the CDR3 is TGTGCCTGGAGTAGTCACCCGAACACTGAAGCTTTCTTT. It yields the protein CAWSSHPNTEAFF.

The chain has TRBV6-4 and TRBJ1-2, with 10 bases lining up with TRBD1. Germline-derived CDR1 and CDR2 are MRHNA and SNTAGT. The CDR3 sequence is 15 residues long. J was trimmed by 6 bases and V by 4 bases; bases with no gene match: 8. CDR3 protein: CASSVNTGTGDGYTF. DNA for the CDR3: TGTGCCAGCAGTGTAAACACCGGGACAGGGGATGGCTACACCTTC.

This clone was seen a handful of times. The chain employs TRBV5-1 and TRBJ2-5, with D uncertain. Germline V gives CDR1 SGHRS, CDR2 YFSETQ. This CDR3 comprises 12 residues. Deletions cut 4 bases from V and 0 bases from J, with 4 bases between. The CDR3 is CASSGDQETQYF. The DNA for the CDR3 is TGCGCCAGCAGCGGAGACCAAGAGACCCAGTACTTC.

The J gene is TRBJ2-2, the V gene TRBV5-6, with 9 bases aligning to TRBD2. The CDR3 has 15 amino acids. Losses at the gene ends were 3 bases for V and 4 bases for J; bases not matched to a gene: 4. CDR1 and CDR2 from the germline V gene are SGHDT and YYEEEE. DNA of the CDR3: TGTGCCAGCAGCTGGCGGGAGGGCCTCACCGGGGAGCTGTTTTTT. This encodes CASSWREGLTGELFF.

CDR3 region: CASSPRGVAGGGYEQYF. The CDR3, as DNA: TGTGCCAGCAGTCCCCGGGGGGTAGCGGGAGGAGGGTACGAGCAGTACTTC. The chain is built from TRBV27 and TRBJ2-7; 10 nucleotides agree with TRBD2. From germline, CDR1 is MNHEY and CDR2 SMNVEV (reference sequence). This CDR3 contains 17 residues. J lost 4 bases, V lost 5 bases, and 14 bases had no gene match.

This clone came up a few times. The chain joins TRBV5-1 to TRBJ2-7; 11 bases are shared with TRBD2. After removal of 3 bases from V and 4 bases from J, the junction contained 6 bases not matched to a gene. The CDR3 extends over 15 amino acids. The germline CDR1 and CDR2 sequences are SGHRS and YFSETQ. CDR3 in DNA: TGCGCCAGCAGCTCCTCGGGACTAGCGGATTACGAGCAGTACTTC. Translation gives CASSSSGLADYEQYF.

V usage is TRBV12-2 and J usage is TRBJ1-3. TRBV12-2 is recorded as a pseudogene. This CDR3 contains 9 residues. CDR3 protein: CGGADTIYF. For the CDR3, the DNA is TGCGGCGGGGCGGACACCATATATTTT.

The gene calls are TRBV6-1 and TRBJ1-3; D unresolved. V lost 1 base and J lost 3, with 4 bases in between. Looked up from germline, CDR1 is MNHNS and CDR2 is SASEGT. The CDR3 loop spans 13 amino acids. CDR3 nucleotides: TGTGCCAGCAGTGAAGGATATGGAAACACCATATATTTT. Its protein is CASSEGYGNTIYF.

The V and J genes are TRBV7-3 and TRBJ2-2; no firm D call. With 3 bases removed from V and 6 bases from J, the gap between germline ends came to 8 bases. This CDR3 has 13 residues. Germline-derived CDR1 and CDR2 are SGHTA and FQGTGA. DNA for the CDR3: TGTGCCAGCAGCTTCGGACGAGCCGGGGAGCTGTTTTTT. Its translation is CASSFGRAGELFF.

The chain recombines TRBV28 with TRBJ1-2; weak D call: TRBD1 (5 bases). The CDR3 runs to 15 residues. Germline V gene lookup returns CDR1 MDHEN and CDR2 SYDVKM. V was pared by 5 bases and J by 0 bases, with 13 bases between. The CDR3 loop is CASSPRQLANYGYTF. The CDR3 region has the DNA TGTGCCAGCAGTCCAAGACAGTTAGCTAACTATGGCTACACCTTC.